The next 12 T cell receptor beta chains were all read from a single sample in a study of neurological immune-mediated disorders. A single record per CDR3 protein comes from TCRdb applying MiXCR to the 5' RACE reads. The sample yields 46,000 or so distinct CDR3 sequences, about 9.3% seen once. Material: PBMCs. Every receptor here comes from a woman aged 40-49 years with HTLV-1-associated myelopathy (HAM/TSP).

In its sample, this clonotype was seen many times. The chain is built from TRBV5-1 and TRBJ2-3, with 7 nucleotides matching TRBD1. Germline V gene lookup returns CDR1 SGHRS and CDR2 YFSETQ. The ends lost 9 bases at V and 0 bases at J; junction bases unmatched: 7. The CDR3 runs to 14 residues. The CDR3 sequence: CATSRTGSTDTQYF. DNA for the CDR3: TGCGCCACCTCGAGGACAGGAAGCACAGATACGCAGTATTTT.

The chain employs TRBV18 and TRBJ2-6; no firm D call. CDR3 length equals 14 residues. CDR1 is KGHSH and CDR2 is LQKENI in the germline V gene. The V gene lost 3 bases and the J gene lost 4 bases, with 7 bases spanning the gap. CDR3 sequence: CASSPLGGANVLTF. The CDR3 DNA reads as TGTGCCAGCTCACCTTTGGGGGGGGCCAACGTCCTGACTTTC. Variable domain in full (rest from reference TRBV18 and TRBJ2-6): NAGVMQNPRHLVRRRGQEARLRCSPMKGHSHVYWYRQLPEEGLKFMVYLQKENIIDESGMPKERFSAEFPKEGPSILRIQQVVRGDSAAYFCASSPLGGANVLTFGAGSRLTVL.

This clonotype has at least ten counts. The CDR3: CSAPLRGGETQYF. The DNA of the CDR3 is TGCAGTGCTCCGTTGCGGGGGGGCGAGACCCAGTACTTC. This sequence joins TRBV20-1 and TRBJ2-5; 9 bases fit TRBD2. The CDR3 is made up of 13 amino acids. Trimming cost V 5 bases and J 5 bases; bases outside gene matches: 6. CDR1 and CDR2 (germline): DFQATT, SNEGSKA (reference sequence).

At least ten counts were recorded for this clonotype. The J gene is TRBJ1-4, the V gene TRBV12-3 or TRBV12-4, with 7 nucleotides matching TRBD1. The CDR3 is 15 residues long. Trimming cost V 3 bases and J 7 bases; bases outside gene matches: 8. CDR3 loop: CASSLRGQIGEKLFF. Written as DNA, the CDR3 is TGTGCCAGCAGTTTGAGGGGGCAGATAGGTGAAAAACTGTTTTTT.

This clonotype has a count of ten or more. The gene calls are TRBV10-3 and TRBJ2-6; no definite D call. Germline CDR1 is ENHRY and CDR2 is SYGVKD. This CDR3 has 15 amino acids. The V end lost 3 bases, the J end lost 0 bases, and 6 bases lay between the germline ends. As DNA, the CDR3 is TGTGCCATCAGTGACAACCCCTCTGGGGCCAACGTCCTGACTTTC. Translation gives CAISDNPSGANVLTF.

Remarks on this clonotype: An end of the junction does not agree with germline; a read error may underlie this. The chain uses TRBV25-1 and TRBJ2-2, with a tentative D call TRBD2 (5 bases). Germline CDR1 is MGHDK and CDR2 is SYGVNS. The CDR3 is 12 residues long. CDR3 in amino acids: CASKDGTGEMFF. The DNA for the CDR3 is TGTGCCAGTAAGGACGGAACCGGGGAGATGTTTTTT.

This clonotype was counted ten times or more. The genes are TRBV11-2 and TRBJ2-7; TRBD1 agrees at 8 bases. CDR3 length: 17 amino acids. Germline CDR1 reads SGHAT; CDR2 reads FQNNGV. J gave up 3 bases and V 1 base, and 11 bases lay outside the gene matches. The CDR3 DNA follows: TGTGCCAGCAGCTTAGGTTTTTGGACAGGGCACCGCTACGAGCAGTACTTC. This encodes CASSLGFWTGHRYEQYF. The full variable domain, its missing parts supplied by reference TRBV11-2 and TRBJ2-7, is EAGVAQSPRYKIIEKRQSVAFWCNPISGHATLYWYQQILGQGPKLLIQFQNNGVVDDSQLPKDRFSAERLKGVDSTLKIQPAKLEDSAVYLCASSLGFWTGHRYEQYFGPGTRLTVT.

This clonotype was seen at least ten times. The chain is built from TRBV3-1 and TRBJ2-3; maybe TRBD2 (5 bases). Germline V gene sequence: CDR1 LGHDT, CDR2 YNNKEL (reference sequence). The CDR3 runs 13 residues. The V end lost 3 bases, the J end lost 6 bases, and 10 bases lay between the germline ends. CDR3 sequence (DNA): TGTGCCAGCAGCCATAGAGGGTTGGATACGCAGTATTTT. Amino acids: CASSHRGLDTQYF.

Remarks on this clonotype: Possible read error: a much larger clone is one base away. V usage is TRBV20-1 and J usage is TRBJ2-4, with 7 bases matching TRBD2. CDR1 is DFQATT, CDR2 SNEGSKA, per germline (reference sequence). Losses at the gene ends were 0 bases for V and 0 bases for J; bases not matched to a gene: 8. This CDR3 is 17 amino acids long. CDR3 DNA: TGCAGTGCTAGAGATCTAGCGGTGGGCTTAGCCAAAAACATTCAGTACTTC. Translation: CSARDLAVGLAKNIQYF.

Ten or more counts support this clonotype. The V gene is TRBV12-3 or TRBV12-4, the J gene TRBJ1-5; D is unclear. Trimming took 2 bases from V and 4 from J, leaving 9 bases between them. This CDR3 is built from 14 residues. CDR3 coding DNA: TGTGCCAGCAGTTTACGAGGAACTAATCAGCCCCAGCATTTT. The encoded protein is CASSLRGTNQPQHF.

On this clonotype: A much larger clone differs by one base, so this may be a read error. V usage is TRBV7-2 and J usage is TRBJ2-1; TRBD1 agrees at 8 bases. The CDR3 is made up of 15 amino acids. CDR1 and CDR2 from the germline V gene are SGHTA and FQGNSA. The CDR3 here is CAISLDRGPYNEQFF. CDR3 DNA: TGTGCCATCAGCTTAGACAGGGGTCCCTACAATGAGCAGTTCTTC.

This clonotype was counted ten times or more. This chain uses TRBV30 with TRBJ1-5; the D gene is possibly TRBD1 (6 bases). Germline assignment: CDR1 GTSNPN and CDR2 SVGIG (reference sequence). The CDR3 is made up of 14 amino acids. The germline V and J ends were trimmed by 2 bases and 2 bases, with 10 bases remaining between them. The CDR3 sequence is CAWSRGGRNQPQHF. The CDR3 region has the DNA TGTGCCTGGAGTCGAGGGGGGCGCAATCAGCCCCAGCATTTT. Using reference TRBV30 and TRBJ1-5 for the parts outside the CDR3, the full variable domain is SQTIHQWPATLVQPVGSPLSLECTVEGTSNPNLYWYRQAAGRGLQLLFYSVGIGQISSEVPQNLSASRPQDRQFILSSKKLLLSDSGFYLCAWSRGGRNQPQHFGDGTRLSIL.